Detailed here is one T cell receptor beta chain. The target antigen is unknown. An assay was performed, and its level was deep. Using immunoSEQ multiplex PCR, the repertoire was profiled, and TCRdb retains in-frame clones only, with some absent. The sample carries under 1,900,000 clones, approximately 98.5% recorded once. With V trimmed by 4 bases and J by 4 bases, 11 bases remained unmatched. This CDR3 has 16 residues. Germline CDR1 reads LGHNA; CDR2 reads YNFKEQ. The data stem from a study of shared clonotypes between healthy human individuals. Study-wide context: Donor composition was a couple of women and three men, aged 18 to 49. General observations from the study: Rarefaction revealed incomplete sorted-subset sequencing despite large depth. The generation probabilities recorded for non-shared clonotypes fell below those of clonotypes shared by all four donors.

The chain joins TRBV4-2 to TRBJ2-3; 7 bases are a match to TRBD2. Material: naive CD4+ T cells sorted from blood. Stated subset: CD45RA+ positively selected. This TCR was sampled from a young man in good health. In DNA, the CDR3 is TGTGCCAGCAGCCTGTTCGTGGCGGGAGAAGCAGATACGCAGTATTTT. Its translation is CASSLFVAGEADTQYF.